Shown below are 17 T cell receptor beta chains from a single sample sequenced in a study of control samples from healthy donors and cancer patients. Using immunoSEQ multiplex PCR, the repertoire was profiled, and TCRdb retains in-frame clones only, with some absent. The sample holds 10,000 to 15,000 clones, 85% to 90% seen once. Sequencing was carried out using formalin-fixed, paraffin-embedded tissue. The source is a male donor with melanoma.

This clone was counted once. The chain couples TRBV5-6 to TRBJ2-1, with TRBD2 as a possible D gene (6 bases). Trimming left V 0 bases short and J 4 bases short, with 8 bases between. This CDR3 has 14 amino acids. Germline loops: CDR1 SGHDT, CDR2 YYEEEE. This chain's CDR3 is CASSLGLGYNEQFF. The CDR3 DNA is TGTGCCAGCAGCTTGGGACTAGGGTACAATGAGCAGTTCTTC.

The chain has TRBV11-3 and TRBJ2-1; a weak D match, TRBD1 (7 bases). The ends were cut back, 5 bases at V and 10 bases at J, with 21 bases in the middle. The CDR3 is made up of 15 amino acids. Germline CDR1 and CDR2: SGHNT and YENEEA. The CDR3 DNA is TGTGCCAGCAGCCCCCGACAGGGAGGAGGCACAGAGCAGTTCTTC. Protein product: CASSPRQGGGTEQFF.

The CDR3 DNA reads TGTGCCAGCAGCTCCCCGGCTGGGGGACGGGAAAAACTGTTTTTT. Amino acids: CASSSPAGGREKLFF. The rearrangement links TRBV9 to TRBJ1-4; D may be TRBD1 (5 bases). With 4 bases removed from V and 8 bases from J, the gap between germline ends came to 18 bases. The CDR3 loop spans 15 amino acids. The V gene's germline CDR1 is SGDLS and CDR2 YYNGEE.

The chain is built from TRBV2 and TRBJ2-7; weak D call: TRBD1 (5 bases). The ends were cut back, 2 bases at V and 4 bases at J, with 15 bases in the middle. Germline CDR1 is SNHLY and CDR2 is FYNNEI. The CDR3 length is 15 residues. The CDR3 sequence is CASSERGRLGYEQYF. The DNA of the CDR3 is TGTGCCAGCAGTGAAAGGGGCAGATTGGGGTACGAGCAGTACTTC.

The chain links TRBV19 to TRBJ1-1; D gene uncertain. CDR3 size: 14 residues. Trimming stripped 7 bases from V and 0 bases from J, with 12 bases between. Germline CDR1 LNHDA, CDR2 SQIVND (reference sequence). The DNA of the CDR3 is TGTGCCAGTATCCCTAGGTCGATGAACACTGAAGCTTTCTTT. Amino acid sequence: CASIPRSMNTEAFF.

In this sample, this clone turned up once. The CDR3 loop reads CASVSSGLDGELFF. In DNA form, the CDR3 reads TGTGCCAGCGTGTCTAGCGGGTTGGACGGGGAGCTGTTTTTT. The chain is built from TRBV2 and TRBJ2-2; 8 nucleotides agree with TRBD2. Germline CDR1 reads SNHLY; CDR2 reads FYNNEI. Unmatched junction bases numbered 9, after V lost 8 bases and J lost 7 bases. This CDR3 has 14 amino acids.

This chain joins TRBV18 and TRBJ2-3; TRBD2 aligns across 11 bases. CDR1 is KGHSH, CDR2 LQKENI, per germline. The CDR3 covers 16 residues. Trimming at V came to 6 bases and at J to 2 bases, leaving 7 bases not matched to a gene. CDR3 amino acids: CASSGTSGPHTDTQYF. In DNA, the CDR3 is TGTGCCAGCTCCGGGACTAGCGGACCCCACACAGATACGCAGTATTTT.

The rearrangement links TRBV3-1 (or the pseudogene TRBV3-2) to TRBJ1-6, with 8 bases lining up with TRBD1. The V gene's germline CDR1 is LGHDT and CDR2 YNNKEL (reference sequence). The trim removed 9 bases at V and 8 bases at J, leaving 3 bases unmatched. The CDR3 covers 12 residues. The CDR3 DNA reads TGTGCCAGTTCGACAGGGGATTCACCCCTCCACTTT. Translation gives CASSTGDSPLHF.

CDR3 amino acids: CSVLTGTNTEAFF. The CDR3 bases are TGCAGCGTTCTGACAGGGACGAACACTGAAGCTTTCTTT. The rearrangement links TRBV29-1 to TRBJ1-1; TRBD1 matches at 7 bases. V dropped 5 bases and J dropped 1; count of bases not matched to a gene: 4. The CDR3 runs to 13 residues. Germline assignment: CDR1 SQVTM and CDR2 ANQGSEA.

Comments on this clone: Relative to the germline gene, one junction end is altered; a read error may explain this. The rearrangement uses TRBV9 and TRBJ2-1; D perhaps matches TRBD1 (6 bases). From germline, CDR1 is SGDLS and CDR2 YYNGEE. CDR3 length: 13 residues. In nucleotides, the CDR3 is TGTGCCAGCAGCGTAGCAGGGAAGGGGGAGCAATTCTTC. The encoded protein is CASSVAGKGEQFF.

This rearrangement joins TRBV2 to TRBJ1-5, with 9 bases identical to TRBD1. The germline V gene encodes CDR1 SNHLY and CDR2 FYNNEI. This CDR3 has 14 residues. With 6 bases clipped from V and 3 bases from J, the junction kept 3 bases outside the gene matches. The CDR3 DNA reads TGTGCCAGCAGCAGACAGGGGGTCAATCAGCCCCAGCATTTT. This codes for CASSRQGVNQPQHF.

CDR3 region: CASSLSPRIPYNEQFF. In nucleotides, the CDR3 is TGTGCCAGCAGCCTATCCCCCAGGATTCCCTACAATGAGCAGTTCTTC. The genes are TRBV9 and TRBJ2-1; D is unresolved. Germline loops: CDR1 SGDLS, CDR2 YYNGEE. Trimming left V 4 bases short and J 2 bases short, with 16 bases between. The CDR3 is 16 amino acids.

Written as DNA, the CDR3 is TGTGCCAGCAGCTTAGTGGCCCAGAGCACCGGGGAGCTGTTTTTT. Its translation is CASSLVAQSTGELFF. The chain links TRBV7-6 to TRBJ2-2, with unresolved D. The CDR3 sequence is 15 residues long. Deletions cut 1 base from V and 4 bases from J, with 10 bases between. Germline V gene data show CDR1 as SGHVS and CDR2 as FNYEAQ. Variable domain in full (rest from reference TRBV7-6 and TRBJ2-2): GAGVSQSPRYKVTKRGQDVALRCDPISGHVSLYWYRQALGQGPEFLTYFNYEAQQDKSGLPNDRFSAERPEGSISTLTIQRTEQRDSAMYRCASSLVAQSTGELFFGEGSRLTVL.

The gene calls are TRBV29-1 and TRBJ2-2, with D tentatively TRBD1 (6 bases). The CDR3 has 15 amino acids. Trimming pared 7 bases from V and 6 bases from J, leaving 21 bases between. Germline assignment: CDR1 SQVTM and CDR2 ANQGSEA. The CDR3 here is CSARFLQGNSGELFF. The CDR3 nucleotides are TGCAGCGCCCGATTCCTCCAGGGGAATTCCGGGGAGCTGTTTTTT.

V is TRBV19 and J is TRBJ1-1; unclear D gene. V lost 1 base to trimming and J lost 7 bases, with 10 bases between them. The CDR3 is 13 residues long. Germline V gene data show CDR1 as LNHDA and CDR2 as SQIVND (reference sequence). Here the CDR3 DNA reads TGTGCCAGTAGTATAGCCCTGACCCTTGAAGCTTTCTTT. Its translation is CASSIALTLEAFF.

This chain uses TRBV7-8 with TRBJ2-2; perhaps TRBD1 as D (6 bases). From germline, CDR1 is SGHVS and CDR2 FQNEAQ. V was cut by 5 bases and J by 4 bases, with 14 bases left in between. This CDR3 is built from 15 residues. The CDR3 spells CASSRLQGPTGELFF. CDR3 coding DNA: TGTGCCAGCAGCCGCTTACAGGGTCCCACCGGGGAGCTGTTTTTT.

This sequence joins TRBV7-2 and TRBJ2-6; D call uncertain. The germline V and J ends were trimmed by 3 bases and 1 base, with 4 bases remaining between them. Per germline, CDR1 SGHTA and CDR2 FQGNSA. CDR3 length equals 14 residues. CDR3 nucleotides: TGTGCCAGCAGCTTGGGGTCTGGGGCCAACGTCCTGACTTTC. Translation gives CASSLGSGANVLTF.